These 12 T cell receptor beta chains originate from one sample sequenced in a study of cytomegalovirus exposure and HLA in healthy donors. Use of 60 Vbeta and 13 Jbeta primers characterized the PCR. Sequencing used immunoSEQ multiplex PCR; TCRdb keeps in-frame clones, though not all of them. Of over 150,000 clones in the sample, approximately 80% are singletons; the top ten hold approximately 1.3%. Input material: PBMCs. These receptors originate from a boy younger than 10 in good health and CMV-seronegative.

The V call is TRBV11-2, the J call TRBJ1-1, with no clear D. The CDR3 totals 15 residues. Per germline, CDR1 SGHAT and CDR2 FQNNGV. Trimming removed 2 bases at V and 0 bases at J, with 10 bases between. The CDR3 sequence is CASSLSGRLNTEAFF. The DNA for the CDR3 is TGTGCCAGCAGCTTATCCGGGAGGTTGAACACTGAAGCTTTCTTT.

The gene calls are TRBV25-1 and TRBJ1-1, with a weak D call TRBD1 (5 bases). This CDR3 spans 13 amino acids. Germline V gene data show CDR1 as MGHDK and CDR2 as SYGVNS. Trimming left V 8 bases short and J 2 bases short, with 12 bases between. In DNA, the CDR3 is TGTGCCAGCGGAGAGACAGACAACACTGAAGCTTTCTTT. It encodes CASGETDNTEAFF.

The chain joins TRBV29-1 to TRBJ2-3, with D possibly being TRBD2 (6 bases). The CDR3 has 13 residues. Trimming left V 2 bases short and J 0 bases short, with 6 bases between. Germline lookup yields CDR1 SQVTM and CDR2 ANQGSEA. CDR3 in amino acids: CSVELASTDTQYF. As DNA, the CDR3 is TGCAGCGTTGAACTAGCGAGCACAGATACGCAGTATTTT.

There are a few counts of this clone. The chain carries TRBV4-2 and TRBJ2-3; tentative D call: TRBD2 (7 bases). The germline CDR1 and CDR2 sequences are LGHNA and YNFKEQ. The CDR3 covers 15 residues. Deletions cut 2 bases from V and 3 bases from J, with 12 bases between. The CDR3 is CASSQTRGGTDTQYF. The CDR3 bases are TGTGCCAGCAGCCAAACCAGGGGAGGGACAGATACGCAGTATTTT.

The chain uses TRBV7-6 and TRBJ1-1; 7 bases fit TRBD1. The CDR3 extends over 15 amino acids. V gave up 5 bases and J gave up 1 base; unmatched junction bases: 7. The germline CDR1 and CDR2 sequences are SGHVS and FNYEAQ. The CDR3 region is CASSETGQRNTEAFF. The CDR3 DNA follows: TGTGCCAGCAGCGAAACGGGACAGCGGAACACTGAAGCTTTCTTT.

This chain uses TRBV5-6 with TRBJ2-7; 7 bases fit TRBD1. Trimming took 0 bases from V and 4 from J; bases not matched to a gene: 10. Germline lookup yields CDR1 SGHDT and CDR2 YYEEEE. This CDR3 comprises 16 residues. The CDR3 reads CASSLAPPGQNYEQYF. The CDR3 DNA reads as TGTGCCAGCAGCTTGGCCCCACCGGGACAGAATTACGAGCAGTACTTC.

J is TRBJ2-7 and V is TRBV11-1; the D gene is possibly TRBD1 (6 bases). Trimming removed 6 bases at V and 2 bases at J, with 14 bases between. The CDR3 has 14 residues. Germline CDR1 reads SGHAT; CDR2 reads FQDESV (reference sequence). The chain's CDR3 is CASRNKQGPYEQYF. In nucleotides, the CDR3 is TGTGCCAGCAGAAATAAACAGGGCCCCTACGAGCAGTACTTC.

This chain uses TRBV4-3 with TRBJ2-1, with 11 bases identical to TRBD2. The trim removed 6 bases at V and 6 bases at J, leaving 7 bases unmatched. The CDR3 runs 15 residues. Germline V CDR1 and CDR2: LGHNA, YSLEER. The DNA of the CDR3 is TGCGCCAGCAGTCTTAGCGGGGGGGCCGTCAATGAGCAGTTCTTC. Residues: CASSLSGGAVNEQFF.

The chain links TRBV7-6 to TRBJ2-5; 10 nucleotides match TRBD2. This CDR3 region has 14 residues. Germline CDR1 SGHVS, CDR2 FNYEAQ. Trimming removed 5 bases from V and 5 bases from J; junction bases left unmatched: 5. CDR3: CASSSGGAVETQYF. The CDR3 coding sequence is TGTGCCAGCAGCAGCGGGGGGGCCGTGGAGACCCAGTACTTC.

This clone was seen a few times. The CDR3 DNA reads TGTGCCACCAGCAGGGAGACTAGCGACAGAGATACGCAGTATTTT. Amino acid sequence: CATSRETSDRDTQYF. The rearrangement uses TRBV15 and TRBJ2-3, with TRBD2 matching 8 bases. Per the germline V gene, CDR1 is LNHNV and CDR2 is YYDKDF (reference sequence). V was clipped by 3 bases and J by 5 bases; unmatched bases: 7. The CDR3 is 15 amino acids.

This clone came up once. Additional DNA sequences in this sample encode the identical CDR3. The chain is built from TRBV30 and TRBJ1-1; possible D gene TRBD1, 5 bases. This CDR3 contains 13 residues. CDR1 is GTSNPN, CDR2 SVGIG, per germline (reference sequence). The V end was cut by 0 bases, the J end by 3 bases, with 8 bases between. CDR3 coding DNA: TGTGCCTGGAGTGTTCGGGGGGACACTGAAGCTTTCTTT. Its protein product is CAWSVRGDTEAFF.

The chain has TRBV27 and TRBJ1-1, with a tentative D call TRBD1 (5 bases). This CDR3 comprises 14 residues. Germline CDR1 MNHEY, CDR2 SMNVEV (reference sequence). V was cut by 3 bases and J by 0 bases, with 8 bases left in between. CDR3 residues: CASSFDSMNTEAFF. The CDR3, as DNA: TGTGCCAGCAGTTTTGACAGCATGAACACTGAAGCTTTCTTT.